This T cell receptor beta chain was sequenced for a study of T cells in tuberculosis (dated by TCRdb to the late 2010s). Regarding the study in general: In the study, CD1B tetramers and high-throughput TCR immunosequencing were combined to characterize T cells specific for the mycobacterial lipid antigen glucose monomycolate (GMM). IGRA-negative adolescents, IGRA-positive adolescents with latent tuberculosis and adults with active tuberculosis, about nine per group, were compared in a South African clinical cohort.

At study entry, a tuberculin skin test and the QuantiFERON-TB GOLD In-Tube IGRA were used to screen adolescents for latent tuberculosis infection. Unsorted cryopreserved PBMC were immunosequenced, covering on average about 96,000 T cells per clinical donor. Eleven high schools in the Worcester region of the Western Cape, South Africa, served as enrollment sites for adolescents aged 12 to 18 years. Around ten M. tuberculosis-infected and around 10 uninfected adolescents were selected with matching for age and sex. For the adolescents, PBMC were isolated by density centrifugation from freshly drawn heparinized blood and then cryopreserved. The germline ends are 11 bases apart after V is trimmed by 3 bases and J by 6 bases. CDR3 length: 14 amino acids, cysteine to phenylalanine. The read is trimmed to its CDR3 DNA, 42 bases read in frame from base 1. CDR1 SNHLY and CDR2 FYNNEI were looked up in the germline V gene.

As for this clone: Its antigen is still unknown. Per-base quality was not reported, and no clone a single base away is much larger than it.

Results and caveats for the whole study, not just this receptor: A classifier using the diverse GMM-specific repertoire reached 87% accuracy (AUROC 0.85 to 0.9), compared with 60% to 75% accuracy using GEM motif frequencies. Smaller NN-distances were partly driven by shorter CDR3-alpha lengths in active tuberculosis patients, and statistical significance was not reached for the TCR-beta difference. Clinical samples were selected based on the availability of cryopreserved specimens, with adults included as active tuberculosis cases and adolescents included as controls. Compared with IGRA-negative controls, TCR-alpha repertoires from active tuberculosis had smaller mean NN-distances to GMM-specific TCRs, which suggests that these TCRs underwent clonal expansion.

The immunoSEQ multiplex PCR assay was used to generate TCR libraries, with TCR-beta and/or TCR-alpha/delta assays applied to each sample. Amplified TCR libraries were sequenced on the Illumina high-throughput platform. The study's own analysis went as follows. Clustering and dimensionality reduction relied on pairwise TCRdist distances among GMM-specific receptors from T cells that were either sorted ex vivo or expanded in vitro. Each clinical repertoire was scored by mean NN-distance, the average TCRdist to the nearest 10% of tetramer-positive reference sequences. GEM TCR motif frequency was calculated as the fraction of unique TCRs that matched known GEM sequences by V/J usage and CDR3 length. Active tuberculosis was classified by linear discriminant analysis with leave-one-out cross-validation, implemented in scikit-learn. The table comes from immuneACCESS by way of TCRdb, which keeps in-frame sequences with V and J called. Part of the clones is missing from these tables; in studies checked, under half for an unresolved V gene and the rest for unknown reasons. That table is the source of V, J and clone size, and D and trimming were worked out from the DNA. The sample data list about 43,000 clones, and around 96% of these were observed just once. Around 3.3% of the sample rests with the top ten.

The chain couples TRBV2 to TRBJ2-2; the D gene is perhaps TRBD2, on 5 matching bases. Sequencing was carried out using PBMCs. The sequence came from a donor between 10 and 35 years old with latent tuberculosis or without tuberculosis infection. At the DNA level, the sequence is TGTGCCAGCAGTGACACCGGGATGTCCGGGGAGCTGTTTTTT. Translated, it gives CASSDTGMSGELFF. Joined to the reference TRBV2 and TRBJ2-2 proteins, this CDR3 gives the full variable domain: EPEVTQTPSHQVTQMGQEVILRCVPISNHLYFYWYRQILGQKVEFLVSFYNNEISEKSEIFDDQFSVERPDGSNFTLKIRSTKLEDSAMYFCASSDTGMSGELFFGEGSRLTVL.